The 22 T cell receptor beta chains given below trace back to one sample, sequenced in a study of blood T cell repertoires in COVID-19. Libraries were prepared by immunoSEQ multiplex PCR; TCRdb keeps only in-frame clonotypes and omits some of them. The sample lists roughly 70,000 clones, approximately 83% seen once, with 4.5% in the top ten. Source material: peripheral blood. These receptors were taken from a woman aged 60-75 years with acute or convalescent COVID-19.

The chain has TRBV6-6 and TRBJ2-1, with 12 bases identical to TRBD2. Germline trimming cut 5 bases from V and 6 bases from J; bases unmatched to any gene: 11. CDR1 and CDR2 from the germline V gene are MNHNY and SVGAGI (reference sequence). The CDR3 has 17 amino acids. Written as DNA, the CDR3 is TGTGCCAGCAGTCTAGCGGGGGGGCAATTCCAATCCAATGAGCAGTTCTTC. Protein product: CASSLAGGQFQSNEQFF.

This rearrangement joins TRBV29-1 to TRBJ1-2; D perhaps matches TRBD1 (5 bases). Germline V CDR1 and CDR2: SQVTM, ANQGSEA. This CDR3 contains 12 residues. V lost 5 bases, J lost 6 bases, and 13 bases lay in between. For the CDR3, the DNA is TGCAGCGTTAAAAGGGGATCTCATGGCTACACCTTC. Amino acids: CSVKRGSHGYTF.

J is TRBJ1-1 and V is TRBV10-3; tentatively, D is TRBD1 (6 bases). The CDR3 length is 15 residues. Between the trimmed V and J ends, which lost 5 bases and 2 bases, there was a span of 15 bases. Germline V CDR1 and CDR2: ENHRY, SYGVKD. The CDR3 reads CAISKQGEVNTEAFF. The CDR3 DNA reads TGTGCCATCAGTAAACAGGGAGAGGTTAACACTGAAGCTTTCTTT.

The J gene is TRBJ1-5, the V gene TRBV19; D call uncertain. The V and J ends lost 6 bases and 10 bases respectively, with 22 bases between them. Germline loops: CDR1 LNHDA, CDR2 SQIVND (reference sequence). This CDR3 has 15 residues. CDR3 protein: CASRMEGEVFGPQHF. DNA for the CDR3: TGTGCCAGTAGGATGGAGGGTGAAGTCTTTGGACCCCAGCATTTT.

This rearrangement joins TRBV5-4 to TRBJ2-5; 11 bases map to TRBD2. Germline V gene lookup returns CDR1 SGHNT and CDR2 YYREEE (reference sequence). There are 16 residues in the CDR3. The V segment lost 1 base and the J segment 1 base; nucleotides outside the gene matches: 3. CDR3 protein: CASSLLSGGGQETQYF. The CDR3 bases are TGTGCCAGCAGCTTGCTTAGCGGGGGGGGCCAAGAGACCCAGTACTTC.

The genes are TRBV10-3 and TRBJ1-2; D call uncertain. CDR3 length: 13 amino acids. Germline values: CDR1 ENHRY, CDR2 SYGVKD. V was cut by 3 bases and J by 6 bases, with 11 bases left in between. Here the CDR3 DNA reads TGTGCCATCAGTGATGGCAGAACGAATGGCTACACCTTC. Translating gives CAISDGRTNGYTF.

The rearrangement links TRBV24-1 to TRBJ2-5; 7 positions match TRBD2. J lost 2 bases, V lost 3 bases, and 5 bases had no gene match. The CDR3 is made up of 15 amino acids. Germline lookup yields CDR1 KGHDR and CDR2 SFDVKD. CDR3 nucleotide sequence: TGTGCCACCAGTGATACCCGGACTAGACAAGAGACCCAGTACTTC. It codes for CATSDTRTRQETQYF.

This chain links TRBV27 with TRBJ1-4; possibly TRBD1 for D (5 bases). Germline lookup yields CDR1 MNHEY and CDR2 SMNVEV (reference sequence). Trimming stripped 8 bases from V and 0 bases from J, with 19 bases between. The CDR3 extends over 17 amino acids. For the CDR3, the DNA is TGTGCCAGCTCGTCTCGGGGGTACTCCACAACTAATGAAAAACTGTTTTTT. Translating gives CASSSRGYSTTNEKLFF.

The chain carries TRBV7-2 and TRBJ2-3; no clear D gene. CDR3 size: 15 residues. V lost 1 base, J lost 1 base, and 9 bases lay in between. CDR1 and CDR2 from the germline V gene are SGHTA and FQGNSA. The DNA for the CDR3 is TGTGCCAGCAGCTTAGTATCCAGCGGCACAGATACGCAGTATTTT. Protein sequence: CASSLVSSGTDTQYF.

The J gene is TRBJ1-2, the V gene TRBV19; no definite D call. The CDR3 runs to 12 residues. Trimming took off 4 bases at V and 6 bases at J, with 9 bases between the two ends. CDR1 is LNHDA, CDR2 SQIVND, per germline (reference sequence). This chain's CDR3 is CASSTRLHGYTF. The CDR3, as DNA: TGTGCCAGTAGTACCCGACTGCATGGCTACACCTTC.

The chain carries TRBV2 and TRBJ2-1; D uncertain. The V end was cut by 2 bases, the J end by 2 bases, with 7 bases between. Germline CDR1 is SNHLY and CDR2 is FYNNEI. The CDR3 covers 14 residues. The CDR3 sequence is CASSEMTTYNEQFF. In DNA form, the CDR3 reads TGTGCCAGCAGTGAAATGACAACCTACAATGAGCAGTTCTTC.

The J gene is TRBJ1-2, the V gene TRBV18, with D maybe TRBD1 (5 bases). Per germline, CDR1 KGHSH and CDR2 LQKENI. This CDR3 region has 15 residues. The V and J ends lost 3 bases and 0 bases respectively, with 11 bases between them. CDR3 bases: TGTGCCAGCTCACCTGTGGGGCAGACTAACTATGGCTACACCTTC. Encoded protein: CASSPVGQTNYGYTF.

The CDR3 DNA reads TGTGCCAGCAGCGTAGGACCCCAGGGTACGCAGTATTTT. Protein: CASSVGPQGTQYF. The rearrangement joins TRBV9 to TRBJ2-3, with D possibly TRBD1 on 5 matching bases. The CDR3 extends over 13 amino acids. V was clipped by 0 bases and J by 8 bases, with 10 bases between them. CDR1 and CDR2 (germline): SGDLS, YYNGEE.

V is TRBV5-5 and J is TRBJ2-7; 8 nucleotides line up with TRBD2. Losses at the gene ends were 4 bases for V and 4 bases for J; bases not matched to a gene: 7. Germline loops: CDR1 SGHKS, CDR2 YYEKEE (reference sequence). This CDR3 comprises 14 residues. This CDR3 is CASSRPGGGYEQYF. CDR3 in DNA: TGTGCCAGCAGCCGCCCCGGCGGGGGGTACGAGCAGTACTTC.

The chain carries TRBV29-1 and TRBJ1-2; D is possibly TRBD1 (5 bases). CDR1 SQVTM and CDR2 ANQGSEA come from the germline V gene. Trimming left V 3 bases short and J 5 bases short, with 19 bases between. CDR3 length equals 15 residues. The CDR3 DNA follows: TGCAGCGTTGAGATTTTCGGCCAGGGTCGGTATGGCTACACCTTC. It encodes CSVEIFGQGRYGYTF.

The rearrangement uses TRBV24-1 and TRBJ2-1; D gene uncertain. The length of the CDR3 is 13 residues. The germline V gene encodes CDR1 KGHDR and CDR2 SFDVKD. Between the trimmed V and J ends, which lost 6 bases and 7 bases, there was a span of 12 bases. The CDR3: CATSRVNGNEQFF. The CDR3 nucleotides are TGTGCCACCAGTCGGGTTAACGGGAATGAGCAGTTCTTC.

The chain combines TRBV28 with TRBJ2-5; 14 nucleotides line up with TRBD2. Germline V gene data show CDR1 as MDHEN and CDR2 as SYDVKM. J gave up 6 bases and V 7 bases, and 7 bases lay outside the gene matches. The CDR3 has 15 amino acids. DNA of the CDR3: TGTGCCAGCACCCGGACTAGCGGGGGGTCCCAGACCCAGTACTTC. It codes for CASTRTSGGSQTQYF.

This chain links TRBV5-1 with TRBJ2-3, with D hard to call. The CDR3 is 15 amino acids. Germline loops: CDR1 SGHRS, CDR2 YFSETQ. Trimming stripped 1 base from V and 0 bases from J, with 9 bases between. Written as DNA, the CDR3 is TGCGCCAGCAGCTTGTTGGGCACTAGCACAGATACGCAGTATTTT. Its protein is CASSLLGTSTDTQYF.

The V gene is TRBV6-2 or TRBV6-3, the J gene TRBJ1-2; 10 positions match TRBD1. Germline V gene sequence: CDR1 MNHEY, CDR2 SVGEGT. Trimming removed 3 bases from V and 6 bases from J; junction bases left unmatched: 7. The CDR3 consists of 15 residues. The CDR3 loop reads CASSYTGQGQDGYTF. The CDR3 coding sequence is TGTGCCAGCAGTTATACGGGACAGGGGCAGGATGGCTACACCTTC.

This sequence joins TRBV6-5 and TRBJ2-1; TRBD2 aligns across 8 bases. V was clipped by 6 bases and J by 3 bases; unmatched bases: 7. Per germline, CDR1 MNHEY and CDR2 SVGAGI. The CDR3 covers 15 residues. Here the CDR3 reads CASSSGGGNYNEQFF. The CDR3 DNA reads as TGTGCCAGCAGCTCCGGCGGGGGGAACTACAATGAGCAGTTCTTC.

The DNA of the CDR3 is TGTGCTAGTGGTTTGGTACGGGATGGGCGTAGTGTGGTGGAGACCCAGTACTTC. Translating gives CASGLVRDGRSVVETQYF. The rearrangement links TRBV12-5 to TRBJ2-5, with D possibly matching TRBD2 (5 bases). V was shortened by 0 bases and J by 5 bases, with 22 bases between the two germline ends. This CDR3 has 18 residues. Germline CDR1 and CDR2: LGHNT and FRNRAP.

The chain is built from TRBV11-3 and TRBJ2-1; no reliable D call. The CDR3 has 11 amino acids. CDR1 and CDR2 from the germline V gene are SGHNT and YENEEA. Between the trimmed V and J ends, which lost 1 base and 10 bases, there was a span of 5 bases. The CDR3 region is CASSLGAEQFF. CDR3 DNA sequence: TGTGCCAGCAGCTTAGGGGCGGAGCAGTTCTTC.